Presented here are 5 T cell receptor beta chains from one specimen sequenced in a study of cytomegalovirus exposure and HLA in healthy donors. Profiling relied on immunoSEQ multiplex PCR, and the TCRdb table lists in-frame clones only, not all of them. Counted here are 130,000 to 150,000 clones, 88% occurring once; the ten biggest clones make up 7.9%. Material: PBMCs. The receptors were sampled from a woman between 18 and 29 years old in good health and CMV-seropositive.

Only a few counts were recorded for this clone. The rearrangement links TRBV19 to TRBJ2-7; D is possibly TRBD2 (5 bases). Trimming cost V 7 bases and J 0 bases, with 13 bases left between them. Per germline, CDR1 LNHDA and CDR2 SQIVND (reference sequence). The CDR3 has 14 amino acids. The CDR3 DNA reads as TGTGCCAGTATCCCCACTAGAAACTCCTACGAGCAGTACTTC. Translated, it gives CASIPTRNSYEQYF.

The chain employs TRBV6-1 and TRBJ2-6; D remains ambiguous. V was shortened by 7 bases and J by 1 base, with 8 bases between the two germline ends. The CDR3 length is 14 residues. The germline CDR1 and CDR2 sequences are MNHNS and SASEGT. The CDR3, as DNA: TGTGCCAGCATAAGGAGTTCTGGGGCCAACGTCCTGACTTTC. The encoded protein is CASIRSSGANVLTF.

The rearrangement uses TRBV14 and TRBJ1-2; 8 bases fit TRBD1. The CDR3 has 14 amino acids. Per the germline V gene, CDR1 is SGHDN and CDR2 is FVKESK. V shed 5 bases and J 2 bases; nucleotides not matched to a gene: 4. The DNA of the CDR3 is TGTGCCAGCAGCTTTTGGACAGGGAACTATGGCTACACCTTC. Translation: CASSFWTGNYGYTF.

V usage is TRBV6-1 and J usage is TRBJ1-3; no clear D gene. The V and J ends lost 5 bases and 0 bases respectively, with 8 bases between them. The CDR3 contains 14 residues. Germline V lookup: CDR1 MNHNS, CDR2 SASEGT. CDR3 in DNA: TGTGCCAGCAGTCAGGAATTCTCTGGAAACACCATATATTTT. Translating it yields CASSQEFSGNTIYF.

The J gene is TRBJ1-1, the V gene TRBV19, with D unclear. The CDR3 length is 12 residues. Germline V gene lookup returns CDR1 LNHDA and CDR2 SQIVND (reference sequence). Trimming took 5 bases from V and 7 from J, leaving 11 bases between them. DNA for the CDR3: TGTGCCAGTAGTTCCCAGATCGATGAAGCTTTCTTT. This gives the protein CASSSQIDEAFF.